This paragraph covers one T cell receptor (beta chain) sequence. What it recognizes is unknown. With 60 Vbeta and 13 Jbeta primers, the PCR was carried out. Method: immunoSEQ multiplex PCR; TCRdb's copy keeps in-frame clones and lacks some. The sample features 30,000 to 40,000 clones, with 5.5% to 6% in its top ten. The CDR3 runs 15 residues. Germline assignment: CDR1 SGHAT and CDR2 FQNNGV. Losses at the gene ends were 5 bases for V and 0 bases for J; bases not matched to a gene: 7. These data belong to a study of cytomegalovirus exposure and HLA in healthy donors. General study findings and limits: Several of the most significant clusters were apparently associated with common viral pathogens in a later analysis. Relative to equally common others, HLA-associated TCR beta chains showed greater clonal expansion in a later analysis. Accurate prediction of most subjects' HLA-A and HLA-B alleles from TCR beta sequences was reported. One variant, a missense change in DCLRE1C, was linked in a later analysis to TCR beta V- and J-gene trimming.

This receptor was taken from a human donor in good health. The sample consisted of PBMCs. The J gene is TRBJ2-7, the V gene TRBV11-2, with 7 bases that match TRBD2. The CDR3 loop reads CASSLLGGISYEQYF. CDR3 nucleotide sequence: TGTGCCAGCAGCCTGCTGGGGGGGATCTCCTACGAGCAGTACTTC.